This T cell receptor beta chain was identified during a study of blood T cell repertoires in COVID-19. Across the whole study: Spain, Italy and the United States supplied samples that represented acute and convalescent COVID-19. The analysed material was cDNA or gDNA that came from T cells, B-cell-depleted T cells, or PBMCs.

Enrolment of Seattle patients took place during active infection, and they were followed longitudinally. Original processing notes: It was from reference gene primer amplification that nucleated cell counts were estimated. Only in-frame clones appear in the TCRdb table, and some are missing; sequencing was by immunoSEQ multiplex PCR. V, J and clone size derive from that table, while D and trimming were established from the DNA sequence. The sample contains some 64,000 clones, over 65% of which appear only once. V shed 2 bases and J shed 0 bases, with 11 bases lying between them. CDR1 and CDR2 (germline): SGHRS, YFSETQ. The length of the CDR3 is 15 residues.

This sequence joins TRBV5-1 and TRBJ2-5, with D perhaps TRBD2 (6 bases). This sequence was found in a man between 60 and 75 years old with COVID-19, enrolled during active disease. Sequenced input: peripheral blood. CDR3 sequence: CASSLTGDHQETQYF. As DNA, the CDR3 is TGCGCCAGCAGCTTAACGGGGGATCACCAAGAGACCCAGTACTTC.